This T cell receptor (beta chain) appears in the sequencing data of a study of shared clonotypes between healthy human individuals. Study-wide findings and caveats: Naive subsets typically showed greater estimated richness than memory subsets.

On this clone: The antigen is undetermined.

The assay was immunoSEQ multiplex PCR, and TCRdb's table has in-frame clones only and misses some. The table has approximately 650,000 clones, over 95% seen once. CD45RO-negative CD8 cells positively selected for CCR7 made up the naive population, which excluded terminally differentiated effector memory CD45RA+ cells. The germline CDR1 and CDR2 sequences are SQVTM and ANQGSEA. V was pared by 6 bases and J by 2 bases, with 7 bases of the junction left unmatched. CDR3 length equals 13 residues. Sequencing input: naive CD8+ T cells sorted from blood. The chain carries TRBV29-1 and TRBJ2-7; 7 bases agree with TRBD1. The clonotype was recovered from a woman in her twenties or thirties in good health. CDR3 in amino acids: CSVRDRSTYEQYF. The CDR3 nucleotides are TGCAGCGTCCGGGACAGATCGACCTACGAGCAGTACTTC.